A selection of T cell receptor beta chains follows, all from one sample in a study of blood T cell repertoires in COVID-19. Sequenced by immunoSEQ multiplex PCR; TCRdb stores in-frame clones only, minus some. This table holds some 190,000 clones, approximately 80% found once. Sample: PBMCs or T cells enriched from blood (not recorded which). These receptors were taken from a man aged 55 to 70 who had been exposed to COVID-19. Both conserved end residues are part of each CDR3. The D gene is left open where the match is weak. The listing skips clone size in some rows; elsewhere it reads once, few, many or a size class.

j_call,clone_size,v_call,d_call,cdr3_aa,cdr3_nt
TRBJ1-2,.,TRBV6-5,.,CASSYSQELVRGYTF,TGTGCCAGCAGTTACTCCCAAGAGCTAGTTCGGGGCTACACCTTC
TRBJ1-6,.,TRBV25-1,TRBD1,CASSEFQGASSPLHF,TGTGCCAGCAGTGAATTTCAGGGGGCAAGTTCACCCCTCCACTTT
TRBJ2-2,once,TRBV19,.,CASSIEAGWITGELFF,TGTGCCAGTAGTATAGAAGCAGGGTGGATCACCGGGGAGCTGTTTTTT
TRBJ1-2,few,TRBV19,TRBD1,CASSPTGVAGGYTF,TGTGCCAGTAGTCCAACAGGGGTGGCGGGTGGCTACACCTTC
TRBJ1-5,.,TRBV19,.,CASSISQFGNQPQHF,TGTGCCAGTAGTATTTCTCAGTTTGGCAATCAGCCCCAGCATTTT
TRBJ2-2,.,TRBV24-1,.,CATSDLRQGNTGELFF,TGTGCCACCAGTGATTTGAGGCAGGGCAACACCGGGGAGCTGTTTTTT
TRBJ2-3,.,TRBV15,.,CATSRPGTEKTDTQYF,TGTGCCACCAGCCGACCTGGGACTGAGAAAACAGATACGCAGTATTTT
TRBJ1-5,.,TRBV19,.,CASSESAGANYQPQHF,TGTGCCAGTAGTGAGAGTGCAGGGGCAAATTATCAGCCCCAGCATTTT
TRBJ1-2,.,TRBV30,.,CAWRSQETGRGYGYTF,TGTGCCTGGAGAAGTCAAGAAACAGGGAGAGGGTATGGCTACACCTTC
TRBJ1-1,.,TRBV7-8,TRBD1,CASSFGTGVVTEAFF,TGTGCCAGCAGCTTCGGGACAGGGGTCGTAACTGAAGCTTTCTTT
TRBJ1-1,once,TRBV2,TRBD1,CASSYRGRRNTEAFF,TGTGCCAGCAGTTACAGGGGGCGACGGAACACTGAAGCTTTCTTT
TRBJ2-7,.,TRBV6-2/TRBV6-3,.,CASSAEVVFYEQYF,TGTGCCAGCAGTGCCGAGGTGGTTTTCTACGAGCAGTACTTC
TRBJ2-7,.,TRBV19,TRBD2,CASSQAGRIYEQYF,TGTGCCAGTAGCCAAGCGGGAAGGATCTACGAGCAGTACTTC
TRBJ2-5,.,TRBV19,TRBD2,CASSTEAIAGGRETQYF,TGTGCCAGTAGTACCGAGGCCATAGCGGGAGGGCGGGAGACCCAGTACTTC
TRBJ1-1,.,TRBV7-2,TRBD1,CASSTGVGNTEAFF,TGTGCCAGCAGCACAGGGGTCGGAAACACTGAAGCTTTCTTT
TRBJ2-7,.,TRBV13,TRBD2,CASTGNSGRGYEQYF,TGTGCCAGCACCGGGAATAGCGGGAGAGGTTACGAGCAGTACTTC
TRBJ1-5,.,TRBV3-1/TRBV3-2,.,CASSQDGADSNQPQHF,TGTGCCAGCAGCCAAGATGGGGCGGATAGCAATCAGCCCCAGCATTTT
TRBJ1-4,.,TRBV29-1,.,CSVSNQRGEKLFF,TGCAGCGTGAGCAACCAGAGGGGGGAAAAACTGTTTTTT
TRBJ2-7,.,TRBV4-1,TRBD2,CASSQGLAGPSEQYF,TGCGCCAGCAGCCAAGGACTAGCGGGACCTTCGGAGCAGTACTTC
TRBJ2-3,.,TRBV5-1,TRBD2,CASSLELAGPTDTQYF,TGCGCCAGCAGCTTGGAGTTAGCGGGACCCACAGATACGCAGTATTTT
TRBJ2-3,.,TRBV3-1/TRBV3-2,.,CASSPQYTDTQYF,TGTGCCAGCAGCCCACAGTACACAGATACGCAGTATTTT
TRBJ1-4,.,TRBV27,TRBD1,CASSSVTTGGAREKLFF,TGTGCCAGCAGTTCCGTTACGACAGGGGGCGCCCGGGAAAAACTGTTTTTT
TRBJ2-1,.,TRBV7-2,TRBD2,CASSLLAREGENEQFF,TGTGCCAGCAGCTTATTGGCGCGGGAGGGTGAGAATGAGCAGTTCTTC
TRBJ2-2,.,TRBV6-5,.,CATSQGRAGELFF,TGTGCCACATCTCAGGGAAGGGCCGGGGAGCTGTTTTTT
TRBJ2-5,.,TRBV9,TRBD1,CASSTTATGGTLETQYF,TGTGCCAGCAGCACTACGGCGACAGGGGGAACTTTAGAGACCCAGTACTTC
TRBJ2-4,once,TRBV7-8,.,CASSSIPRRGNIQYF,TGTGCCAGCAGCTCGATTCCACGCAGGGGAAACATTCAGTACTTC
TRBJ2-5,.,TRBV7-6,TRBD1,CASSSAGTGQETQYF,TGTGCCAGCAGCTCAGCCGGGACAGGCCAAGAGACCCAGTACTTC
TRBJ2-1,.,TRBV15,TRBD1,CATSRDPTGPRGNEQFF,TGTGCCACCAGCAGAGATCCGACAGGGCCGAGGGGCAATGAGCAGTTCTTC
TRBJ2-7,.,TRBV14,.,CASSQALGTSYEQYF,TGTGCCAGCAGCCAAGCCCTTGGGACTTCCTACGAGCAGTACTTC
TRBJ2-3,.,TRBV19,.,CASSIPQIGDTQYF,TGTGCCAGTAGTATACCACAGATTGGGGATACGCAGTATTTT
TRBJ2-7,.,TRBV7-8,TRBD1,CASSLEGTGSYEQYF,TGTGCCAGCAGCTTAGAAGGGACAGGGTCCTACGAGCAGTACTTC
TRBJ2-7,.,TRBV29-1,TRBD1,CSVRQGVYEQYF,TGCAGCGTCAGACAGGGGGTCTACGAGCAGTACTTC
TRBJ2-1,once,TRBV29-1,TRBD2,CSAEGWTSGRAPSYNEQFF,TGCAGCGCCGAGGGGTGGACTAGCGGGAGGGCGCCGTCCTACAATGAGCAGTTCTTC
TRBJ1-1,.,TRBV28,TRBD1,CASSLHGQGAEAFF,TGTGCCAGCAGTTTACACGGACAGGGGGCTGAAGCTTTCTTT
TRBJ2-7,.,TRBV9,TRBD1,CASSVGDRGSYEQYF,TGTGCCAGCAGCGTGGGGGACAGGGGGTCCTACGAGCAGTACTTC
TRBJ2-3,.,TRBV6-5,TRBD1,CASSQGTGRTDTQYF,TGTGCCAGCAGCCAAGGGACAGGGCGGACAGATACGCAGTATTTT
TRBJ1-4,.,TRBV3-1/TRBV3-2,TRBD1,CASSQHGTGGEKLFF,TGTGCCAGCAGCCAGCACGGGACAGGGGGTGAAAAACTGTTTTTT
TRBJ2-1,.,TRBV30,TRBD2,CAWSATSGRSYNEQFF,TGTGCCTGGAGTGCGACTAGCGGACGCTCCTACAATGAGCAGTTCTTC
TRBJ1-4,.,TRBV29-1,TRBD1,CSVRRTGGNNEKLFF,TGCAGCGTCCGACGGACAGGGGGAAATAATGAAAAACTGTTTTTT
TRBJ1-1,.,TRBV4-2,.,CASSQDRQAEGPEAFF,TGTGCCAGCAGCCAAGATAGACAGGCCGAGGGTCCTGAAGCTTTCTTT
TRBJ2-5,.,TRBV5-1,.,CASSLGPREETQYF,TGCGCCAGCAGCTTGGGCCCTCGGGAGGAGACCCAGTACTTC
TRBJ1-3,.,TRBV19,TRBD1,CASTQGQGLLAGNTIYF,TGTGCCAGTACTCAGGGACAGGGCCTTCTTGCTGGAAACACCATATATTTT
TRBJ1-1,.,TRBV5-4,.,CASSRGGSTEAFF,TGTGCCAGCAGCCGGGGGGGATCCACTGAAGCTTTCTTT
TRBJ2-5,.,TRBV19,TRBD2,CASSNSGSVRETQYF,TGTGCCAGTAGTAACAGCGGGAGTGTCAGAGAGACCCAGTACTTC
TRBJ1-1,.,TRBV30,TRBD1,CAWRGDRPYSTEAFF,TGTGCCTGGAGGGGGGACAGGCCTTATAGCACTGAAGCTTTCTTT
TRBJ2-2,.,TRBV2,TRBD2,CASSDGASGNTGELFF,TGTGCCAGCAGTGACGGAGCTAGCGGCAACACCGGGGAGCTGTTTTTT